The sequence of this T cell receptor beta chain was determined in a study of cytomegalovirus exposure and HLA in healthy donors. The primer mix had 60 Vbeta and 13 Jbeta primers. Assay: immunoSEQ multiplex PCR; the TCRdb copy retains only in-frame clones and omits some. This sample has roughly 120,000 clones; roughly 62% occur once, and the top ten carry 1.6%. Sequenced sample: PBMCs. The clonotype originates from a young man in good health and CMV-seropositive.

DNA of the CDR3: TGCGCCAGCAGCTTGGAAGGGGCCCAATACGAGCAGTACTTC. Translated: CASSLEGAQYEQYF. The V call is TRBV5-1, the J call TRBJ2-7; D possibly corresponds to TRBD1 (5 bases). The CDR3 sequence is 14 residues long. Trimming cost V 0 bases and J 4 bases, with 11 bases left between them. The germline gives CDR1 SGHRS, CDR2 YFSETQ.